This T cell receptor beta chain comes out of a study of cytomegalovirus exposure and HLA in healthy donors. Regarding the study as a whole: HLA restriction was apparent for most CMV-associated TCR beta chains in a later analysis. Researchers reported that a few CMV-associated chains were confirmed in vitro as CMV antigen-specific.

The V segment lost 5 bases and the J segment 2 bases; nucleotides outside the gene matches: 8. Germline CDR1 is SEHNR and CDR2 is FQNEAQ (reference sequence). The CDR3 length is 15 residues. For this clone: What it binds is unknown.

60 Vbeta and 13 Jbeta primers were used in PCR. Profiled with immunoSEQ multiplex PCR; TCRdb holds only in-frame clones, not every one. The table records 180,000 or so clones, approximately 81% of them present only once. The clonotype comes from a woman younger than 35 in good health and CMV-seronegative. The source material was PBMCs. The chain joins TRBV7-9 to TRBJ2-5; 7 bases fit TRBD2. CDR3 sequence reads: CASSPRASGQETQYF. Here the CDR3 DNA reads TGTGCCAGCAGCCCTCGGGCTAGCGGACAAGAGACCCAGTACTTC.